This TCR beta chain was captured in a study of blood T cell repertoires in COVID-19. Study in general: The origin of the acute and convalescent COVID-19 samples was the United States, Italy and Spain. The cDNA or gDNA used as material had been derived from T cells, B-cell-depleted T cells, or PBMCs.

This clone was found a few times. This CDR3 region has 16 residues. Trimming removed 3 bases from V and 3 bases from J; junction bases left unmatched: 11. Original methodology: Counts of nucleated cells, estimated from reference gene primer amplification, were obtained. Libraries were prepared by immunoSEQ multiplex PCR; TCRdb keeps only in-frame clonotypes and omits some of them. The DNA gave D and trimming, while V, J and clone size come from that table. Here the sample spans around 140,000 clones, 87% being singletons. Source material: peripheral blood. The chain employs TRBV5-3 and TRBJ1-2, with TRBD1 identical over 7 bases. TRBV5-3 is sorted into the ORF group, with uncertain function. The TCR was taken from a man aged 45 to 65 with active COVID-19. CDR3 in amino acids: CARSSGQLTIHYGYTF. The CDR3 region has the DNA TGTGCCAGAAGCTCGGGACAGTTAACTATTCACTATGGCTACACCTTC.